This is a list of T cell receptor beta chains from one sample in a study of blood T cell repertoires in COVID-19. Sequencing was performed with immunoSEQ multiplex PCR; in TCRdb, only in-frame clones are kept and a portion is missing. This table holds around 180,000 clones, around 85% found once. Sequencing was done on a sample of peripheral blood. These receptors came from a person aged 70 to 85 with COVID-19, enrolled during active disease. CDR3s include the opening cysteine and the closing phenylalanine or tryptophan. D genes are given only for firm matches. Clone size is not always given. Where it is, it says once, few, many or a class for expanded clones.

v_call	clone_size	j_call	d_call	cdr3_aa	cdr3_nt
TRBV18	.	TRBJ1-1	.	CASSPSRRENTEAFF	TGTGCCAGCTCACCGTCGAGGCGGGAGAACACTGAAGCTTTCTTT
TRBV27	.	TRBJ1-5	.	CASSLSESVDQPQHF	TGTGCCAGCAGTTTATCGGAGTCAGTGGATCAGCCCCAGCATTTT
TRBV6-5	.	TRBJ2-1	.	CASSGEPSNEQFF	TGTGCCAGCAGCGGGGAGCCTTCGAATGAGCAGTTCTTC
TRBV7-3	.	TRBJ2-7	.	CASSSLAMTLSEQYF	TGTGCCAGCAGCTCTCTAGCGATGACCCTCTCCGAGCAGTACTTC
TRBV7-6	.	TRBJ2-7	TRBD2	CASIHVLAVRHKSF	TGTGCCAGCATTCATGTACTAGCGGTACGCCATAAGTCCTTC
TRBV3-1/TRBV3-2	.	TRBJ1-6	.	CASSQGGANSPLHF	TGTGCCAGCAGCCAGGGAGGAGCTAATTCACCCCTCCACTTT
TRBV28	.	TRBJ1-3	.	CASSQFTDSGNTIYF	TGTGCCAGCAGTCAATTCACTGACTCTGGAAACACCATATATTTT
TRBV6-2/TRBV6-3	.	TRBJ1-2	TRBD1	CASSYPKLTRQGPANYGYTF	TGTGCCAGCAGTTACCCAAAACTAACACGACAGGGGCCAGCTAACTATGGCTACACCTTC
TRBV6-5	.	TRBJ1-6	.	CASSTDSTYNSPLHF	TGTGCCAGCAGTACCGACAGCACCTATAATTCACCCCTCCACTTT
TRBV7-2	.	TRBJ2-5	.	CASSLQRNQETQYF	TGTGCCAGCAGCTTACAGCGGAACCAAGAGACCCAGTACTTC
TRBV5-1	once	TRBJ2-5	TRBD1	CASTQTGAGETQYF	TGCGCCAGCACTCAGACAGGGGCAGGGGAGACCCAGTACTTC
TRBV11-2	.	TRBJ2-7	TRBD1	CASSPFPGGEQYF	TGTGCCAGCAGCCCCTTTCCAGGGGGCGAGCAGTACTTC
TRBV27	.	TRBJ2-5	.	CASRTQWEGGETQYF	TGTGCCAGCAGGACTCAGTGGGAGGGGGGGGAGACCCAGTACTTC
TRBV19	few	TRBJ2-5	TRBD1	CASSIRTGGLRETQYF	TGTGCCAGTAGTATACGGACAGGGGGCCTCCGAGAGACCCAGTACTTC
TRBV5-1	.	TRBJ2-2	.	CASRDTANTGELFF	TGCGCCAGCAGAGACACGGCGAACACCGGGGAGCTGTTTTTT
TRBV15	once	TRBJ2-5	TRBD1	CATSMDRGPQETQYF	TGTGCCACCAGCATGGACAGGGGCCCTCAAGAGACCCAGTACTTC
TRBV19	.	TRBJ1-4	TRBD1	CASNPGTGAEKLFF	TGTGCCAGTAACCCCGGGACAGGGGCCGAAAAACTGTTTTTT
TRBV23-1	once	TRBJ2-1	.	CAATHAEYNEQFF	TGCGCCGCAACTCACGCGGAGTACAATGAGCAGTTCTTC
TRBV19	once	TRBJ2-3	TRBD2	CASSEQRGGGTDTQYF	TGTGCCAGTAGTGAGCAGCGGGGGGGCGGCACAGATACGCAGTATTTT
TRBV6-2/TRBV6-3	.	TRBJ1-4	TRBD1	CASSQNPGQGLKKLFF	TGTGCCAGCAGTCAGAACCCGGGACAGGGTTTGAAAAAACTGTTTTTT
TRBV25-1	.	TRBJ2-2	.	CASSLWGQNTGELFF	TGTGCCAGCAGTCTGTGGGGGCAGAACACCGGGGAGCTGTTTTTT
TRBV30	.	TRBJ2-7	.	CAWSVRWLAYEQYF	TGTGCCTGGAGTGTACGATGGCTAGCCTACGAGCAGTACTTC
TRBV7-9	.	TRBJ1-2	.	CASSLALSVPYGYTF	TGTGCCAGCAGCTTAGCGCTATCCGTCCCATATGGCTACACCTTC
TRBV18	.	TRBJ1-1	.	CASSPLTSGTEAFF	TGTGCCAGCTCACCTCTCACCTCAGGGACTGAAGCTTTCTTT
TRBV4-1	few	TRBJ1-6	TRBD1	CASSQAGQGKYNSPLHF	TGCGCCAGCAGCCAAGCGGGACAGGGGAAATATAATTCACCCCTCCACTTT
TRBV5-1	.	TRBJ2-7	TRBD2	CASRSPGLAGGPVEQYF	TGCGCCAGCAGATCACCGGGACTAGCGGGAGGGCCCGTCGAGCAGTACTTC
TRBV2	few	TRBJ1-5	.	CASKFGGVEPQHF	TGTGCCAGCAAATTCGGCGGGGTAGAGCCCCAGCATTTT
TRBV6-4	.	TRBJ1-1	.	CASRPSPGRMEEAFF	TGTGCCAGCAGGCCCTCGCCAGGCCGAATGGAAGAAGCTTTCTTT
TRBV7-2	.	TRBJ2-5	TRBD1	CASSRGRRETQYF	TGTGCCAGCAGCAGGGGGCGGCGGGAGACCCAGTACTTC
TRBV28	few	TRBJ2-2	TRBD2	CASSPRTSGIKAGELFF	TGTGCCAGCAGCCCGCGGACTAGCGGGATTAAAGCCGGGGAGCTGTTTTTT
TRBV6-2/TRBV6-3	once	TRBJ1-2	.	CASSPRLTGGYTF	TGTGCCAGCAGCCCCCGTCTCACTGGTGGCTACACCTTC
TRBV6-4	.	TRBJ2-3	TRBD1	CASSVTGTEDTDTQYF	TGTGCCAGCAGTGTCACCGGGACAGAAGACACAGATACGCAGTATTTT
TRBV24-1	few	TRBJ2-1	TRBD2	CATSGPGLAGVTDEQFF	TGTGCCACCAGTGGCCCGGGACTAGCGGGAGTAACGGATGAGCAGTTCTTC
TRBV19	.	TRBJ1-1	.	CASSIGRGAEAFF	TGTGCCAGTAGTATAGGAAGAGGAGCTGAAGCTTTCTTT
TRBV7-2	.	TRBJ1-2	TRBD1	CASSYMDRGNYGYTF	TGTGCCAGCAGCTACATGGACAGGGGGAACTATGGCTACACCTTC
TRBV4-3	.	TRBJ1-4	.	CASSQDLGGEKLFF	TGCGCCAGCAGCCAAGATTTGGGGGGTGAAAAACTGTTTTTT